These 15 T cell receptor beta chains originate from one sample sequenced in a study of T-cell memory formation after mild COVID-19. TCRdb ran MiXCR on the 5' RACE reads and lists one entry per CDR3 protein. The sample has roughly 610,000 distinct CDR3 sequences, roughly 17% seen once. The sequenced sample was PBMCs or a T cell subset sorted from them (not recorded which). The receptors were gathered from an adult woman who had mild COVID-19 (a few samples of this study predate the infection). Cell type and time point are not known.

This chain uses TRBV2 with TRBJ2-7; the match to TRBD1 covers 7 bases. This CDR3 is built from 15 residues. Germline loops: CDR1 SNHLY, CDR2 FYNNEI. V lost 6 bases and J lost 2; bases outside the gene matches: 10. Written as DNA, the CDR3 is TGTGCCAGCAGGCCTCCGAGGCAGGGGGCCTACGAGCAGTACTTC. Its protein product is CASRPPRQGAYEQYF.

The table lists this clonotype with a few counts. This chain links TRBV5-1 with TRBJ2-2; 14 positions match TRBD2. This CDR3 spans 19 amino acids. Trimming at V came to 3 bases and at J to 0 bases, leaving 7 bases not matched to a gene. Germline CDR1 is SGHRS and CDR2 is YFSETQ. The CDR3 coding sequence is TGCGCCAGCAGCTCCCTCGGGACTAGCGGGGGAACGAACACCGGGGAGCTGTTTTTT. It translates to CASSSLGTSGGTNTGELFF.

Only a few counts were recorded for this clonotype. The gene calls are TRBV2 and TRBJ1-5, with D possibly matching TRBD1 (6 bases). The CDR3 is 12 amino acids. V lost 7 bases and J lost 7, with 11 bases in between. The germline gives CDR1 SNHLY, CDR2 FYNNEI. CDR3 bases: TGTGCCAGCAACAAGGGGGACCAGCCCCAGCATTTT. Residues: CASNKGDQPQHF.

In this sample, this clonotype turned up a few times. The rearrangement links TRBV4-3 to TRBJ2-4; TRBD1 is a possible D gene (6 bases). The germline V gene encodes CDR1 LGHNA and CDR2 YSLEER. With 3 bases removed from V and 1 base from J, the gap between germline ends came to 7 bases. This CDR3 has 14 amino acids. The CDR3 DNA is TGCGCCAGCAGCCAGGGGGCGGCCAAAAACATTCAGTACTTC. Its protein product is CASSQGAAKNIQYF.

The rearrangement uses TRBV4-3 and TRBJ2-1; 8 nucleotides agree with TRBD2. Germline V lookup: CDR1 LGHNA, CDR2 YSLEER. Trimming took 0 bases from V and 7 from J; bases not matched to a gene: 8. The CDR3 has 16 residues. CDR3 in amino acids: CASSQDRGSGKNEQFF. The CDR3 nucleotides are TGCGCCAGCAGCCAAGACAGGGGTAGCGGGAAAAATGAGCAGTTCTTC.

There are a few counts of this clonotype. The chain uses TRBV7-2 and TRBJ1-1; 8 nucleotides align to TRBD1. CDR1 is SGHTA, CDR2 FQGNSA, per germline. Losses at the gene ends were 1 base for V and 4 bases for J; bases not matched to a gene: 5. This CDR3 region has 15 residues. The CDR3: CASSLETGVGTEAFF. CDR3 coding DNA: TGTGCCAGCAGCTTAGAGACAGGGGTTGGCACTGAAGCTTTCTTT.

The chain combines TRBV3-1 with TRBJ1-4, with unresolved D. Germline V gene sequence: CDR1 LGHDT, CDR2 YNNKEL (reference sequence). V was trimmed by 1 base and J by 0 bases, leaving 9 bases between them. CDR3 length: 16 amino acids. In nucleotides, the CDR3 is TGTGCCAGCAGCCAAGTCTCGAGTGCAACTAATGAAAAACTGTTTTTT. Residues: CASSQVSSATNEKLFF.

The gene calls are TRBV4-2 and TRBJ1-1, with D perhaps TRBD1 (5 bases). V gave up 4 bases and J gave up 3 bases, with 15 bases separating them. Germline V CDR1 and CDR2: LGHNA, YNFKEQ. The CDR3 totals 15 residues. CDR3 residues: CASSPLRGRDTEAFF. The CDR3 nucleotides read TGTGCCAGCAGCCCACTACGGGGGAGGGACACTGAAGCTTTCTTT.

The sample holds a few counts of this clonotype. V gene TRBV6-1 combines with J gene TRBJ2-2; D is undetermined. Trimming removed 4 bases at V and 1 base at J, with 10 bases between. The V gene's germline CDR1 is MNHNS and CDR2 SASEGT. This CDR3 has 15 amino acids. The CDR3 protein is CASSGGTQNTGELFF. As DNA, the CDR3 is TGTGCCAGCAGTGGCGGAACGCAGAACACCGGGGAGCTGTTTTTT.

This clonotype occurred many times. This chain uses TRBV12-3 or TRBV12-4 with TRBJ2-3; D is possibly TRBD2 (5 bases). The CDR3 runs to 15 residues. The germline V and J ends were trimmed by 6 bases and 5 bases, with 18 bases remaining between them. This CDR3 reads CASSRAAQLQDTQYF. The CDR3 bases are TGTGCCAGCAGCAGAGCGGCTCAGTTGCAAGATACGCAGTATTTT.

This clonotype was counted a few times. The J gene is TRBJ1-1, the V gene TRBV20-1; 11 bases map to TRBD1. CDR3 length: 13 amino acids. The ends lost 6 bases at V and 5 bases at J; junction bases unmatched: 5. Germline V gene lookup returns CDR1 DFQATT and CDR2 SNEGSKA (reference sequence). CDR3 sequence (DNA): TGCAGTGCGAGGGGACAGGGGGTGACTGAAGCTTTCTTT. Translation: CSARGQGVTEAFF.

The rearrangement joins TRBV6-4 to TRBJ2-1; D may correspond to TRBD1 or TRBD2 (5 bases each). Trimming pared 5 bases from V and 8 bases from J, leaving 13 bases between. The CDR3 runs 13 residues. Germline V gene lookup returns CDR1 MRHNA and CDR2 SNTAGT. In DNA form, the CDR3 reads TGTGCCAGCAGTAGAGGGGCGATCGATGAGCAGTTCTTC. Residues: CASSRGAIDEQFF.

This chain links TRBV9 with TRBJ1-2; 9 nucleotides match TRBD1. Germline trimming cut 6 bases from V and 7 bases from J; bases unmatched to any gene: 10. Germline CDR1 reads SGDLS; CDR2 reads YYNGEE. This CDR3 is built from 14 residues. The CDR3 bases are TGTGCCAGCACCCTGGGACAGGGAAGAGGTGGCTACACCTTC. It yields the protein CASTLGQGRGGYTF.

The V call is TRBV7-9, the J call TRBJ2-7; no clear D. V was shortened by 5 bases and J by 2 bases, with 16 bases between the two germline ends. The CDR3 is 15 amino acids. CDR1 is SEHNR, CDR2 FQNEAQ, per germline (reference sequence). CDR3 nucleotide sequence: TGTGCCAGCAGCCCCCCCGCAGCCATTACCTACGAGCAGTACTTC. Its translation: CASSPPAAITYEQYF. Complete variable domain (other parts from reference TRBV7-9 and TRBJ2-7): DTGVSQNPRHKITKRGQNVTFRCDPISEHNRLYWYRQTLGQGPEFLTYFQNEAQLEKSRLLSDRFSAERPKGSFSTLEIQRTEQGDSAMYLCASSPPAAITYEQYFGPGTRLTVT.

This chain uses TRBV4-2 with TRBJ2-3; the match to TRBD2 covers 16 bases. The germline V gene encodes CDR1 LGHNA and CDR2 YNFKEQ. V gave up 1 base and J gave up 5 bases; unmatched junction bases: 9. CDR3 length: 19 residues. CDR3 protein: CASSQAKGTSGGAVDTQYF. The CDR3 region has the DNA TGTGCCAGCAGCCAAGCGAAGGGGACTAGCGGGGGGGCCGTAGATACGCAGTATTTT.